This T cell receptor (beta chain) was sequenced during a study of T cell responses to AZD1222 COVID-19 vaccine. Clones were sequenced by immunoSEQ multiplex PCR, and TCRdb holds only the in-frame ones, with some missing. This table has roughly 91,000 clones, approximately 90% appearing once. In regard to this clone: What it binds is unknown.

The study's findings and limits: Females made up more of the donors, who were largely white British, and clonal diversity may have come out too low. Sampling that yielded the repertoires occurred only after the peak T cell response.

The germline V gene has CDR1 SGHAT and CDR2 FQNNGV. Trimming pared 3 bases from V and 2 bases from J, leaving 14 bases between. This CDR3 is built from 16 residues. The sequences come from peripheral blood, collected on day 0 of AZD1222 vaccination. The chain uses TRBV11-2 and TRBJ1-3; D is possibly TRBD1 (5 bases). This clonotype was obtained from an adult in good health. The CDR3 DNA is TGTGCCAGCAGCTTGACCACGTGGGGGGCTGGAAACACCATATATTTT. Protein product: CASSLTTWGAGNTIYF.